This record looks at one T cell receptor (beta chain) sequence and its context. In the original analysis: Reference gene primers were amplified, and this amplification served to estimate nucleated cell counts. Profiling relied on immunoSEQ multiplex PCR, and the TCRdb table lists in-frame clones only, not all of them. V, J and clone size reflect that table, while D and trimming were determined from the DNA. The sample includes 200,000 or so clones, around 80% seen only once; the top ten take approximately 5.3%. This specimen comes from a study of blood T cell repertoires in COVID-19. Overall study: Specimens from acute and convalescent COVID-19 originated in the United States, Italy and Spain. In each case, the material was cDNA or gDNA derived from T cells, B-cell-depleted T cells, or PBMCs.

Looked up from germline, CDR1 is LGHDT and CDR2 is YNNKEL (reference sequence). V gave up 5 bases and J gave up 4 bases, with 14 bases separating them. The CDR3 has 14 residues. The sample taken for sequencing was peripheral blood. This sequence originates from a human donor in a cohort sampled during active COVID-19. The chain has TRBV3-1 (or the pseudogene TRBV3-2) and TRBJ2-5; a possible D gene is TRBD1 (5 bases). The CDR3 reads CASSSTALGETQYF. Here the CDR3 DNA reads TGTGCCAGCAGCTCGACAGCCCTCGGAGAGACCCAGTACTTC.